This T cell receptor (beta chain) came from a study of T cells in Graves' hyperthyroidism and ophthalmopathy. Points from the study as a whole: Among clonotypes expanded in thyroid above 0.001, most were also found in blood.

The definition of stable Graves' hyperthyroidism was no ophthalmopathy progression within 18 months. Diagnostic assessment was based on clinical symptoms, serum thyroxine and TRAb, thyroid ultrasound and orbital computed tomography. Amplification yielded TCR beta CDR3 regions, with RNA transcripts as the source. In the first-round RT-PCR of the TCR CDR3, the HTBI primer set was used. TCRdb independently ran MiXCR on the multiplex PCR reads; one entry per CDR3 protein. Here the sample spans 350,000 to 400,000 distinct CDR3 sequences, around 14% being singletons. Many counts were recorded for this clonotype. Its cognate antigen is unknown. The receptor was derived from a woman in her twenties or thirties with Graves' hyperthyroidism. Sequencing was carried out using blood.

CDR3 residues: CAWSAARLAESYNEQFF. In DNA form, the CDR3 reads TGTGCCTGGAGTGCAGCGCGTCTAGCGGAGTCCTACAATGAGCAGTTCTTC. The chain recombines TRBV30 with TRBJ2-1; 7 bases are shared with TRBD2. V trimming: 1 base; J trimming: 1 base; junction bases outside the gene matches: 10. This CDR3 is built from 17 residues. Germline CDR1 and CDR2: GTSNPN and SVGIG (reference sequence).